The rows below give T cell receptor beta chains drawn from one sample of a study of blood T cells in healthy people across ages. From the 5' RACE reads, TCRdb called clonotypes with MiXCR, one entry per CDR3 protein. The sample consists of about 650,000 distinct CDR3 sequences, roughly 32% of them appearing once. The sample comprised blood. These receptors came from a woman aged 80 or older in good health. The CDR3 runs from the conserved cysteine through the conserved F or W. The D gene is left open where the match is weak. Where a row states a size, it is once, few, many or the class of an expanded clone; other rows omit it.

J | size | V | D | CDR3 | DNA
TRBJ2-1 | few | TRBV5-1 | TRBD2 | CASSETSGGYNEQFF | TGCGCCAGCAGCGAAACTAGCGGGGGATACAATGAGCAGTTCTTC
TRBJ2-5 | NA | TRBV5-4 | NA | CAGSKEGAGETQYF | TGTGCCGGCAGCAAGGAGGGGGCGGGAGAGACCCAGTACTTC
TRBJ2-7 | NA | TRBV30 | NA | CAWSKGGRTEQYF | TGTGCCTGGAGTAAGGGGGGGCGGACCGAGCAGTACTTC
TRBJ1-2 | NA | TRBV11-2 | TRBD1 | CASSWTGAHGYTF | TGTGCCAGCAGTTGGACAGGGGCACATGGCTACACCTTC
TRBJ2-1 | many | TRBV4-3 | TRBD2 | CASSLRLAGASMNNEQFF | TGCGCCAGCAGCCTCCGACTAGCGGGGGCCTCAATGAACAATGAGCAGTTCTTC
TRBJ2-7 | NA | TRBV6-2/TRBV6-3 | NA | CASSDRTASYEQYF | TGTGCCAGCAGCGACCGGACAGCTTCCTACGAGCAGTACTTC
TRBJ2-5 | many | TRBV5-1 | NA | CASSFGGSEETQYF | TGCGCCAGCAGCTTTGGCGGTAGCGAAGAGACCCAGTACTTC
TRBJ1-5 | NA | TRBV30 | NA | CAWSVNTNQPQHF | TGTGCCTGGAGTGTAAATACCAATCAGCCCCAGCATTTT
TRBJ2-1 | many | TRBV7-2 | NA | CASSSHEQFF | TGTGCCAGCAGCTCGCATGAGCAGTTCTTC
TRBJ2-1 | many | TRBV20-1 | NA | CSARQFGVGHNEQFF | TGCAGTGCTAGACAATTTGGGGTGGGACACAATGAGCAGTTCTTC
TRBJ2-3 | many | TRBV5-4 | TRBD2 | CASSSRTSGAGDTQYF | TGTGCCAGCAGCTCTCGGACTAGCGGGGCCGGGGATACGCAGTATTTT
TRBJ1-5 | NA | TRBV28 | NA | CASRERTYNQPQHF | TGTGCCAGCAGGGAACGGACCTACAATCAGCCCCAGCATTTT
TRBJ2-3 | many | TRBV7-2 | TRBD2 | CASSVVAGGPALSQYF | TGTGCCAGCAGCGTCGTAGCGGGGGGCCCGGCACTGTCGCAGTATTTT
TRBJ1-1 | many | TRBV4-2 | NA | CASSQEGHRAEAFF | TGTGCCAGCAGCCAAGAGGGACATAGGGCTGAAGCTTTCTTT
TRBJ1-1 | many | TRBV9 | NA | CASSVTRGSEAFF | TGTGCCAGCAGCGTCACCCGCGGGAGTGAAGCTTTCTTT
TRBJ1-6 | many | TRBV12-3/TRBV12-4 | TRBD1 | CASSSDRGRRPLHF | TGTGCCAGCAGTTCCGACAGGGGGCGGCGGCCCCTCCACTTT
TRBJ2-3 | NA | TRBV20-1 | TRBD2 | CSADGLESADTQYF | TGCAGTGCGGACGGACTAGAAAGCGCAGATACGCAGTATTTT
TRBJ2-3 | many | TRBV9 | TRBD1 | CASSAGTGRRTDTQYF | TGTGCCAGCAGCGCTGGGACAGGGCGTCGCACAGATACGCAGTATTTT
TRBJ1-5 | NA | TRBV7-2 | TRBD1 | CASSLRTGFYSNQPQHF | TGTGCCAGCAGCTTAAGGACAGGGTTTTATAGCAATCAGCCCCAGCATTTT
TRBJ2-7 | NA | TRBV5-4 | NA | CARSSPRGVEQYF | TGTGCCCGCAGCTCCCCACGTGGAGTCGAGCAGTACTTC
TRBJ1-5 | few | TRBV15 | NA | CATSRVGGSNQPQHF | TGTGCCACCAGCAGAGTTGGGGGTAGCAATCAGCCCCAGCATTTT
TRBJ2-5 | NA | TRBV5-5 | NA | CASRGGWKPQYF | TGTGCCAGCAGGGGGGGCTGGAAGCCCCAGTACTTC
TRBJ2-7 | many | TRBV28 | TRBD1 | CASSSRQGEQYF | TGTGCCAGCAGTTCTCGACAGGGCGAGCAGTACTTC
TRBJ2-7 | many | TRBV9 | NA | CASSVGQGFYEQYF | TGTGCCAGCAGCGTAGGTCAGGGGTTCTACGAGCAGTACTTC
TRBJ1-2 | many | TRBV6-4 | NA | CASSVDRLSYGYTF | TGTGCCAGCAGTGTTGACAGACTCTCCTATGGCTACACCTTC
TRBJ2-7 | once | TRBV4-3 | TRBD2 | CASSQAYSGGTYEQYF | TGCGCCAGCAGCCAAGCTTACAGCGGGGGTACCTACGAGCAGTACTTC
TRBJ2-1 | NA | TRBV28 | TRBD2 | CASSRGTSIVSSYNEQFF | TGTGCCAGCAGCCGCGGGACTAGCATCGTTAGCTCCTACAATGAGCAGTTCTTC
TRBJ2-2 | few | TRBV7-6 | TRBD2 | CASTGLVGTGELFF | TGTGCCAGCACGGGACTAGTAGGCACCGGGGAGCTGTTTTTT
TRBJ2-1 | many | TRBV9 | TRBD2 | CASSSRQGGLAGGPEYNEQFF | TGTGCCAGCAGCTCCAGGCAGGGAGGACTAGCGGGGGGGCCCGAGTACAATGAGCAGTTCTTC
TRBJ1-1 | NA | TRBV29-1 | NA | CSVEGAFF | TGCAGCGTTGAGGGGGCTTTCTTT
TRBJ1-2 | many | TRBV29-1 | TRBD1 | CSVAFRGTDYGYTF | TGCAGCGTCGCTTTCCGCGGGACAGACTATGGCTACACCTTC
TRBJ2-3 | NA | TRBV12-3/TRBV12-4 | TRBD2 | CASKESGGRTDAEYF | TGTGCCAGCAAAGAGTCGGGGGGACGCACAGATGCGGAGTATTTT
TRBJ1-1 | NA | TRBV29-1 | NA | CSVDPGLDTEAFF | TGCAGCGTTGATCCAGGTCTGGACACTGAAGCTTTCTTT
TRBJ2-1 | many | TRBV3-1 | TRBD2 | CASSARLAGSYNEQFF | TGTGCCAGCAGCGCCCGACTAGCGGGTTCCTACAATGAGCAGTTCTTC
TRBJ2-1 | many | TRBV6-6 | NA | CASSYSVSEQFF | TGTGCCAGCAGTTACTCGGTTAGTGAGCAGTTCTTC
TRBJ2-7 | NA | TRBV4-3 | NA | CASNTTGLGYEQYF | TGCGCCAGCAACACAACAGGGTTGGGGTACGAGCAGTACTTC
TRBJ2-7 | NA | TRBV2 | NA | CASSEGHLPVQYF | TGTGCCAGCAGTGAGGGACACCTACCTGTACAGTACTTC
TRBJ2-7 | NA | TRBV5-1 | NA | CASSSGGQISDEQYF | TGCGCCAGCAGCTCCGGGGGACAGATTAGTGACGAGCAGTACTTC
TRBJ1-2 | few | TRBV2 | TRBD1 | CASSVGPTGGGYTF | TGTGCCAGCAGTGTGGGGCCGACAGGGGGCGGCTACACCTTC
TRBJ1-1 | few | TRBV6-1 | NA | CASSARQTNTEAFF | TGTGCCAGCAGTGCTAGACAGACGAACACTGAAGCTTTCTTT
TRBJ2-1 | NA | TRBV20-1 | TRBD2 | CSALAGVRMTYNEQFF | TGCAGTGCTTTAGCGGGAGTACGGATGACCTACAATGAGCAGTTCTTC
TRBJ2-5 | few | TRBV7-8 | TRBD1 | CASSGPGQGQETQYF | TGTGCCAGCAGCGGACCGGGACAGGGGCAAGAGACCCAGTACTTC
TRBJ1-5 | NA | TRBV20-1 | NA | CSASMDGGGQHF | TGCAGTGCTAGTATGGACGGGGGAGGGCAGCATTTT
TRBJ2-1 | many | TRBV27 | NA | CASSSGGGIRTYNEQFF | TGTGCCAGCAGTTCAGGAGGAGGGATACGGACCTACAATGAGCAGTTCTTC
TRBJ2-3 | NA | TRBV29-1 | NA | CSVARDTQYF | TGCAGCGTTGCTCGAGATACGCAGTATTTT
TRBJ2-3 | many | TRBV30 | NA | CAWKGYTDTQYF | TGTGCCTGGAAAGGGTACACAGATACGCAGTATTTT
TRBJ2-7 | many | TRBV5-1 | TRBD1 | CASSDGQGAYEQYF | TGCGCCAGCAGCGACGGACAGGGAGCCTACGAGCAGTACTTC
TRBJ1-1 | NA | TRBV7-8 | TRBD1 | CASSLGVTGGTEAFF | TGTGCCAGCAGCTTAGGAGTTACAGGGGGGACTGAAGCTTTCTTT
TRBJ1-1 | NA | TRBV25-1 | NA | CASRDIRNTEAFF | TGTGCCAGCCGTGACATTAGGAACACTGAAGCTTTCTTT
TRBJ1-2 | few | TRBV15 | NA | CVTSRGGNGGGYGYTF | TGTGTCACCAGCAGAGGAGGGAATGGGGGAGGCTATGGCTACACCTTC
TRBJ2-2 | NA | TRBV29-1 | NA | CSVARTENTGELFF | TGCAGCGTTGCTCGGACTGAGAACACCGGGGAGCTGTTTTTT
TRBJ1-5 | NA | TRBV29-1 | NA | CSVAGSNQPQHF | TGCAGCGTTGCGGGTAGCAATCAGCCCCAGCATTTT